This TCR beta chain was identified during a study of T cell changes during pregnancy in multiple sclerosis. TCRdb keeps only in-frame clones here, not all; method: immunoSEQ multiplex PCR. This table has about 60,000 clones, 91% appearing once. This sequence originates from a female donor with multiple sclerosis, enrolled in a pregnancy study. This material consisted of CD4+ T cells from peripheral blood mononuclear cells, taken in the first trimester of pregnancy.

The CDR3 sequence: CASSPRGDGYTF. CDR3 coding DNA: TGTGCCAGCAGCCCCAGGGGGGATGGCTACACCTTC. The rearrangement links TRBV6-6 to TRBJ1-2; 7 bases map to TRBD1. Trimming at V came to 6 bases and at J to 6 bases, leaving 4 bases not matched to a gene. The CDR3 is 12 amino acids. CDR1 is MNHNY and CDR2 is SVGAGI in the germline V gene (reference sequence).